This entry lists 19 T cell receptor beta chains sequenced from one sample in a study of blood T cell repertoires in COVID-19. The data were produced by immunoSEQ multiplex PCR, yet TCRdb's version contains in-frame clones alone and is incomplete. Altogether under 400,000 clones are present, about 90% being singletons, with the ten largest covering about 1.9%. Input material: PBMCs or T cells enriched from blood (not recorded which). These receptors were taken from a man between 35 and 55 years old in a cohort exposed to, infected with or recovered from COVID-19 (not recorded which).

The J gene is TRBJ2-7, the V gene TRBV7-8; 12 nucleotides agree with TRBD2. Per germline, CDR1 SGHVS and CDR2 FQNEAQ. V gave up 10 bases and J gave up 0 bases; unmatched junction bases: 4. The CDR3 is 14 amino acids. This CDR3 is CAKASGRASYEQYF. CDR3 sequence (DNA): TGTGCCAAGGCTAGCGGGAGGGCCTCCTACGAGCAGTACTTC. The complete variable domain, with remaining parts taken from reference TRBV7-8 and TRBJ2-7, reads GAGVSQSPRYKVAKRGQDVALRCDPISGHVSLFWYQQALGQGPEFLTYFQNEAQLDKSGLPSDRFFAERPEGSVSTLKIQRTQQEDSAVYLCAKASGRASYEQYFGPGTRLTVT.

The V gene is TRBV4-1, the J gene TRBJ2-3, with TRBD2 identical over 8 bases. Germline V gene data show CDR1 as MGHRA and CDR2 as YSYEKL. The CDR3 runs to 16 residues. V shed 4 bases, J shed 2 bases, and the junction held 8 bases outside the gene matches. CDR3 coding DNA: TGCGCCAGCAGCCCTATAGCGGGAAACCCCACAGATACGCAGTATTTT. Encoded protein: CASSPIAGNPTDTQYF.

The V call is TRBV5-1, the J call TRBJ1-1; 9 nucleotides align to TRBD1. With V trimmed by 4 bases and J by 8 bases, 6 bases remained unmatched. Germline loops: CDR1 SGHRS, CDR2 YFSETQ. The CDR3 spans 13 residues. The CDR3 loop reads CASSPGQGFEAFF. CDR3 DNA sequence: TGCGCCAGCAGCCCCGGACAGGGGTTCGAAGCTTTCTTT.

The rearrangement joins TRBV5-4 to TRBJ2-7; TRBD2 matches at 10 bases. Trimming at V came to 1 base and at J to 7 bases, leaving 8 bases not matched to a gene. Per the germline V gene, CDR1 is SGHNT and CDR2 is YYREEE (reference sequence). The CDR3 sequence is 15 residues long. The CDR3 sequence: CASSLPLAGEGEQYF. In DNA form, the CDR3 reads TGTGCCAGCAGCTTGCCCCTAGCGGGAGAGGGAGAGCAGTACTTC.

This rearrangement joins TRBV11-2 to TRBJ2-7, with 12 nucleotides matching TRBD1. V trimming: 6 bases; J trimming: 4 bases; junction bases outside the gene matches: 7. CDR3 size: 15 residues. Per germline, CDR1 SGHAT and CDR2 FQNNGV. The CDR3 is CASRDRDRGPYEQYF. The CDR3 nucleotides read TGTGCCAGCAGAGACCGGGACAGGGGGCCATACGAGCAGTACTTC.

The V gene is TRBV6-6, the J gene TRBJ1-5; D possibly corresponds to TRBD1 (6 bases). Germline V gene data show CDR1 as MNHNY and CDR2 as SVGAGI (reference sequence). The CDR3 totals 15 residues. Deletions cut 5 bases from V and 2 bases from J, with 13 bases between. CDR3 in amino acids: CASSPTGLGNQPQHF. CDR3 DNA: TGTGCCAGCAGTCCCACAGGGTTGGGCAATCAGCCCCAGCATTTT.

This chain uses TRBV5-1 with TRBJ2-7, with 9 positions matching TRBD2. Germline V gene sequence: CDR1 SGHRS, CDR2 YFSETQ. The J segment lost 5 bases and the V segment lost 0 bases, leaving 15 bases of the junction unmatched. This CDR3 is 18 amino acids long. For the CDR3, the DNA is TGCGCCAGCAGCTTGGATCGGAGAGTAGCGGGAGCCGAAAACGAGCAGTACTTC. The encoded protein is CASSLDRRVAGAENEQYF.

This chain joins TRBV30 and TRBJ1-1; TRBD1 agrees at 7 bases. Per the germline V gene, CDR1 is GTSNPN and CDR2 is SVGIG (reference sequence). The CDR3 length is 14 residues. V gave up 3 bases and J gave up 0 bases; unmatched junction bases: 4. The CDR3 is CAWRGDSLNTEAFF. As DNA, the CDR3 is TGTGCCTGGAGGGGGGACAGCCTGAACACTGAAGCTTTCTTT.

CDR3 amino acids: CASSLGRTGLNSNQPQHF. The CDR3 coding sequence is TGTGCCAGCAGCTTAGGAAGAACTGGGCTAAATAGCAATCAGCCCCAGCATTTT. The chain is built from TRBV7-2 and TRBJ1-5; no reliable D call. This CDR3 has 18 residues. Germline assignment: CDR1 SGHTA and CDR2 FQGNSA. Trimming pared 1 base from V and 0 bases from J, leaving 16 bases between.

This chain connects TRBV9 to TRBJ1-5; TRBD1 matches 12 bases. J was trimmed by 6 bases and V by 4 bases; bases with no gene match: 11. Germline lookup yields CDR1 SGDLS and CDR2 YYNGEE. The length of the CDR3 is 17 residues. This CDR3 is CASSSNPGTGGGQPQHF. In DNA, the CDR3 is TGTGCCAGCAGCTCCAATCCCGGGACAGGGGGCGGTCAGCCCCAGCATTTT.

This chain links TRBV9 with TRBJ2-2; D is possibly TRBD1 (6 bases). Germline-derived CDR1 and CDR2 are SGDLS and YYNGEE. V dropped 4 bases and J dropped 5 bases, with 18 bases sitting between them. This CDR3 is built from 16 residues. The CDR3 sequence is CASSLRDIDVTGELFF. The CDR3 bases are TGTGCCAGCAGCCTCAGGGACATTGACGTGACCGGGGAGCTGTTTTTT.

The rearrangement joins TRBV27 to TRBJ1-1; D may be TRBD1 (6 bases). Germline CDR1 and CDR2: MNHEY and SMNVEV (reference sequence). Trimming cost V 0 bases and J 1 base, with 12 bases left between them. There are 16 residues in the CDR3. DNA for the CDR3: TGTGCCAGCAGTTTATCTTTCGTCAGGGGGAACACTGAAGCTTTCTTT. It yields the protein CASSLSFVRGNTEAFF.

The chain has TRBV28 and TRBJ2-2; D possibly corresponds to TRBD1 (5 bases). The germline CDR1 and CDR2 sequences are MDHEN and SYDVKM. Deletions cut 7 bases from V and 4 bases from J, with 13 bases between. The CDR3 consists of 14 residues. The CDR3 is CASKKGIPTGELFF. The CDR3 DNA reads TGTGCCAGCAAGAAGGGGATCCCCACCGGGGAGCTGTTTTTT.

A single count supports this clone. This chain uses TRBV2 with TRBJ1-6, with 9 nucleotides matching TRBD1. The V and J ends lost 8 bases and 9 bases, in that order; junction bases with no gene match: 11. The CDR3 runs to 15 residues. Germline V lookup: CDR1 SNHLY, CDR2 FYNNEI. The CDR3 here is CASGSTGTGLSPLHF. CDR3 bases: TGTGCCAGCGGATCTACCGGGACAGGGCTTTCACCCCTCCACTTT. Variable domain in full (rest from reference TRBV2 and TRBJ1-6): EPEVTQTPSHQVTQMGQEVILRCVPISNHLYFYWYRQILGQKVEFLVSFYNNEISEKSEIFDDQFSVERPDGSNFTLKIRSTKLEDSAMYFCASGSTGTGLSPLHFGNGTRLTVT.

This chain joins TRBV28 and TRBJ2-2; 8 bases line up with TRBD2. The CDR3 consists of 17 residues. Unmatched junction bases numbered 14, after V lost 5 bases and J lost 6 bases. The germline V gene has CDR1 MDHEN and CDR2 SYDVKM. In DNA, the CDR3 is TGTGCCAGCAGTGTTACTCCGGGACTAGGGGTATCCGGGGAGCTGTTTTTT. Its translation is CASSVTPGLGVSGELFF. Complete variable domain (other parts from reference TRBV28 and TRBJ2-2): DVKVTQSSRYLVKRTGEKVFLECVQDMDHENMFWYRQDPGLGLRLIYFSYDVKMKEKGDIPEGYSVSREKKERFSLILESASTNQTSMYLCASSVTPGLGVSGELFFGEGSRLTVL.

This chain connects TRBV7-2 to TRBJ2-1; D possibly corresponds to TRBD2 (5 bases). Germline CDR1 and CDR2: SGHTA and FQGNSA. Trimming shortened V by 2 bases and J by 9 bases, and 20 bases separated the two germline ends. This CDR3 comprises 16 residues. The CDR3 DNA is TGTGCCAGCAGCTTATCCCTCCAGCGAAATCGGGGTGAGCAGTTCTTC. Protein: CASSLSLQRNRGEQFF.

The V call is TRBV5-1, the J call TRBJ2-5; 9 bases are a match to TRBD2. The CDR3 is made up of 15 amino acids. Per germline, CDR1 SGHRS and CDR2 YFSETQ. The V segment lost 4 bases and the J segment 0 bases; nucleotides outside the gene matches: 4. DNA of the CDR3: TGCGCCAGCAGCCGACTAGCGGAGTACCAAGAGACCCAGTACTTC. This gives the protein CASSRLAEYQETQYF.

This chain uses TRBV27 with TRBJ1-4; TRBD1 aligns across 8 bases. The germline CDR1 and CDR2 sequences are MNHEY and SMNVEV (reference sequence). The junction had 7 bases not matched to a gene; V was cut back by 6 bases and J by 4 bases. This CDR3 has 15 residues. CDR3 sequence reads: CASRAQGANNEKLFF. The CDR3 DNA reads as TGTGCCAGCAGGGCCCAGGGGGCAAATAATGAAAAACTGTTTTTT.

The V gene is TRBV3-1 (or the pseudogene TRBV3-2), the J gene TRBJ1-4; D is possibly TRBD1 (6 bases). CDR3 length equals 16 residues. Germline assignment: CDR1 LGHDT and CDR2 YNNKEL (reference sequence). Trimming took off 4 bases at V and 7 bases at J, with 19 bases between the two ends. In DNA, the CDR3 is TGTGCCAGCAGCCTATTAGACAGGAGCTTAGGTGAAAAACTGTTTTTT. Protein sequence: CASSLLDRSLGEKLFF.